A single sample gave rise to the 15 T cell receptor beta chains below, sequenced in a study of T-cell reconstitution after alpha-beta-depleted transplantation in children. Preparing the TCRbeta library involved the use of unique molecular identifiers. TCRdb reanalysed the PCR reads using MiXCR and keeps one entry per CDR3 protein. The repertoire holds about 980,000 distinct CDR3 sequences, with around 30% as singletons. Here the sequenced sample was PBMCs, mostly from graft donor cells, taken 360 days after TCRalphabeta/CD19-depleted stem cell transplant. The receptors come from a boy in the first two years of life who had a stem cell transplant for SCID, so the T cells may come from the graft donor.

The J gene is TRBJ1-4, the V gene TRBV7-9; the D is unclear. V gave up 5 bases and J gave up 0 bases, with 10 bases separating them. This CDR3 is built from 15 residues. Germline V gene lookup returns CDR1 SEHNR and CDR2 FQNEAQ (reference sequence). The CDR3, as DNA: TGTGCCAGCAGCATACCCCGGGCAACTAATGAAAAACTGTTTTTT. Amino acid sequence: CASSIPRATNEKLFF.

CDR3 sequence reads: CASSLPYQGLNEQFF. As DNA, the CDR3 is TGTGCCAGCAGCCTCCCTTACCAGGGGCTGAATGAGCAGTTCTTC. The rearrangement uses TRBV4-2 and TRBJ2-1, with D tentatively TRBD1 (6 bases). CDR1 is LGHNA, CDR2 YNFKEQ, per germline. V was clipped by 4 bases and J by 7 bases, with 17 bases between them. This CDR3 is built from 15 residues.

This clonotype was observed a few times. V and J are TRBV10-3 and TRBJ2-3; D remains ambiguous. CDR1 and CDR2 (germline): ENHRY, SYGVKD. Trimming took off 0 bases at V and 5 bases at J, with 6 bases between the two ends. This CDR3 contains 13 residues. The CDR3 protein is CAISESWLDTQYF. The DNA of the CDR3 is TGTGCCATCAGTGAGTCTTGGTTAGATACGCAGTATTTT.

The chain is built from TRBV10-1 and TRBJ2-2; TRBD1 matches at 7 bases. The CDR3 length is 15 residues. Germline values: CDR1 WNHNN, CDR2 SYGVQD (reference sequence). V gave up 8 bases and J gave up 7 bases; unmatched junction bases: 13. Written as DNA, the CDR3 is TGCGCCAGCTCGGGACAGTCTTCCATCGGCGGGGAGCTGTTTTTT. This sequence encodes CASSGQSSIGGELFF.

The V gene is TRBV10-3, the J gene TRBJ2-2; the D gene is possibly TRBD2 (5 bases). V was cut by 7 bases and J by 7 bases, with 16 bases left in between. The germline V gene encodes CDR1 ENHRY and CDR2 SYGVKD. The CDR3 is 14 amino acids. The CDR3 sequence is CAIIPRFEGGELFF. The DNA for the CDR3 is TGTGCCATCATCCCGCGCTTTGAGGGCGGGGAGCTGTTTTTT.

The rearrangement uses TRBV5-6 and TRBJ2-7; 8 bases are shared with TRBD1. Trimming took 4 bases from V and 2 from J; bases not matched to a gene: 11. CDR3 length: 16 amino acids. Germline CDR1 and CDR2: SGHDT and YYEEEE. The CDR3, as DNA: TGTGCCAGCAGCCCCTACGACAGGGGTTGGGCCTACGAGCAGTACTTC. It translates to CASSPYDRGWAYEQYF.

The chain uses TRBV4-1 and TRBJ2-7; maybe TRBD2 (5 bases). V was pared by 3 bases and J by 4 bases, with 19 bases between. Germline assignment: CDR1 MGHRA and CDR2 YSYEKL. The CDR3 has 16 amino acids. In nucleotides, the CDR3 is TGCGCCAGCAGCCAGAGGGAGCGCGGCCTAGGGTACGAGCAGTACTTC. Residues: CASSQRERGLGYEQYF.

The rearrangement joins TRBV20-1 to TRBJ2-3; TRBD2 matches at 8 bases. The J segment lost 0 bases and the V segment lost 6 bases, leaving 11 bases of the junction unmatched. Germline CDR1 is DFQATT and CDR2 is SNEGSKA (reference sequence). The CDR3 loop spans 16 amino acids. The CDR3 spells CSAPRGVAGSTDTQYF. Here the CDR3 DNA reads TGCAGTGCCCCCCGGGGGGTAGCGGGGAGCACAGATACGCAGTATTTT.

The table lists this clonotype with a few counts. The chain joins TRBV5-1 to TRBJ1-3; D unclear. Germline V gives CDR1 SGHRS, CDR2 YFSETQ. The CDR3 runs 14 residues. V was shortened by 2 bases and J by 4 bases, with 10 bases between the two germline ends. As DNA, the CDR3 is TGCGCCAGCAGCTTTGAGACATCAGGAAACACCATATATTTT. It encodes CASSFETSGNTIYF.

This chain connects TRBV2 to TRBJ2-5; the D is unclear. Germline CDR1 SNHLY, CDR2 FYNNEI. Trimming shortened V by 6 bases and J by 0 bases, and 14 bases separated the two germline ends. The length of the CDR3 is 15 residues. For the CDR3, the DNA is TGTGCCAGCAGATTCGTCCGGTCCTACCAAGAGACCCAGTACTTC. Translating gives CASRFVRSYQETQYF.

This clonotype was seen a handful of times. The J gene is TRBJ2-1, the V gene TRBV5-1; the match to TRBD2 covers 8 bases. This CDR3 has 16 residues. Germline V gene data show CDR1 as SGHRS and CDR2 as YFSETQ. After removal of 4 bases from V and 5 bases from J, the junction contained 11 bases not matched to a gene. The CDR3 DNA follows: TGCGCCAGCAGCCAGTTAGCAGCGGGGGTGGACAATGAGCAGTTCTTC. It specifies CASSQLAAGVDNEQFF.

This rearrangement joins TRBV20-1 to TRBJ2-1, with TRBD1 matching 8 bases. The junction had 7 bases not matched to a gene; V was cut back by 3 bases and J by 9 bases. Germline CDR1 DFQATT, CDR2 SNEGSKA (reference sequence). This CDR3 has 13 residues. CDR3 amino acids: CSARGPGGSEQFF. The DNA of the CDR3 is TGCAGTGCTAGGGGCCCAGGGGGCAGTGAGCAGTTCTTC.

The CDR3 region is CASSGGLAGGNEQFF. CDR3 nucleotides: TGTGCCAGCAGTGGGGGACTAGCGGGGGGGAATGAGCAGTTCTTC. The chain is built from TRBV25-1 and TRBJ2-1; 16 nucleotides agree with TRBD2. There are 15 residues in the CDR3. V lost 4 bases to trimming and J lost 7 bases; unmatched junction nucleotides: 1. Germline-derived CDR1 and CDR2 are MGHDK and SYGVNS.

The J gene is TRBJ2-3, the V gene TRBV18; 9 bases fit TRBD1. This CDR3 has 15 amino acids. With 6 bases clipped from V and 1 base from J, the junction kept 5 bases outside the gene matches. Germline CDR1 KGHSH, CDR2 LQKENI. The chain's CDR3 is CASSPGDRGTDTQYF. The CDR3 nucleotides are TGTGCCAGCTCCCCGGGGGACAGGGGCACAGATACGCAGTATTTT.

The chain has TRBV7-8 and TRBJ2-5; TRBD1 might be the D (5 bases). V lost 0 bases, J lost 2 bases, and 10 bases lay in between. Germline V gives CDR1 SGHVS, CDR2 FQNEAQ. This CDR3 comprises 15 residues. CDR3 sequence reads: CASSLAGQSQETQYF. The CDR3 bases are TGTGCCAGCAGCTTAGCGGGGCAGTCACAAGAGACCCAGTACTTC.